This is a list of T cell receptor beta chains from one sample in a study of siplizumab effects on memory and regulatory T cells. Data came from immunoSEQ multiplex PCR; TCRdb stores just in-frame clones and leaves some out. Of around 72,000 clones listed, 91% are singletons. The material sequenced was CD8+ T cells sorted from blood. The receptor set was obtained from a human donor in good health. Each CDR3 is given with its conserved first and last residue. The D gene is left open where the match is weak. Some rows mark clone size as missing; the rest say once, few, many or name a class of expanded clone.

D	J	size	V	CDR3	DNA
NA	TRBJ2-7	NA	TRBV11-2	CASSLRTQVPYEQYF	TGTGCCAGCAGCTTACGCACCCAAGTCCCCTACGAGCAGTACTTC
TRBD1	TRBJ2-1	NA	TRBV7-9	CASSSPTGTTSGPYNEQFF	TGTGCCAGCAGCTCTCCGACAGGGACCACCTCGGGACCTTACAATGAGCAGTTCTTC
TRBD1	TRBJ2-7	NA	TRBV13	CASSQDRAGEQYF	TGTGCCAGCAGCCAGGACAGGGCGGGCGAGCAGTACTTC
NA	TRBJ2-2	NA	TRBV7-9	CASSPPRYPSTGELFF	TGTGCCAGCAGTCCTCCTCGTTATCCTAGCACCGGGGAGCTGTTTTTT
TRBD1	TRBJ2-3	NA	TRBV27	CASSITGGADTQYF	TGTGCCAGCAGTATTACAGGGGGCGCAGATACGCAGTATTTT
NA	TRBJ2-7	NA	TRBV19	CASSRGVGTGSYEQYF	TGTGCCAGTAGTAGGGGGGTGGGGACCGGCTCCTACGAGCAGTACTTC
NA	TRBJ1-1	NA	TRBV9	CASNVGDNTEAFF	TGTGCCAGCAACGTAGGAGATAACACTGAAGCTTTCTTT
NA	TRBJ2-3	once	TRBV27	CASRGGGLITDTQYF	TGTGCCAGCAGGGGAGGGGGCCTGATCACAGATACGCAGTATTTT
NA	TRBJ1-5	NA	TRBV5-8	CASSLAGRGARPQHF	TGTGCCAGCAGCTTGGCCGGGAGAGGGGCCCGGCCCCAGCATTTT
NA	TRBJ2-1	NA	TRBV19	CASSQSSVWHEQFF	TGTGCCAGTAGTCAGTCTAGCGTTTGGCATGAGCAGTTCTTC
NA	TRBJ1-3	NA	TRBV2	CVTDSGNTIYF	TGTGTCACCGACTCTGGAAACACCATATATTTT
TRBD1	TRBJ2-3	NA	TRBV5-8	CAFSLGQGADTQYF	TGTGCCTTCAGCTTGGGACAGGGCGCAGATACGCAGTATTTT
TRBD2	TRBJ2-3	NA	TRBV4-1	CASSQGGIAGGPDTQYF	TGCGCCAGCAGCCAAGGAGGAATAGCGGGGGGGCCAGATACGCAGTATTTT
TRBD2	TRBJ2-1	NA	TRBV4-2	CASSQDDPLAGGNEQFF	TGTGCCAGCAGCCAAGATGATCCCCTAGCGGGAGGGAATGAGCAGTTCTTC
NA	TRBJ1-5	few	TRBV28	CASSRGVGRYSNQPQHF	TGTGCCAGCAGTCGAGGAGTGGGACGGTATAGCAATCAGCCCCAGCATTTT
NA	TRBJ2-7	NA	TRBV27	CASTSGDTYEQYF	TGTGCCAGCACGTCGGGGGATACCTACGAGCAGTACTTC
TRBD2	TRBJ2-5	medium-sized	TRBV4-1	CASSHQTSVQETQYF	TGCGCCAGCAGCCACCAGACTAGCGTCCAAGAGACCCAGTACTTC
NA	TRBJ1-5	NA	TRBV5-8	CASSFNPSDQPQHF	TGTGCCAGCAGCTTCAACCCCAGCGATCAGCCCCAGCATTTT
NA	TRBJ2-1	NA	TRBV27	CASSLAGSYNEQFF	TGTGCCAGCAGTTTAGCAGGGTCCTACAATGAGCAGTTCTTC
TRBD1	TRBJ2-3	NA	TRBV15	CATSIGRGNTDTQYF	TGTGCCACCAGCATTGGCAGGGGGAACACAGATACGCAGTATTTT
NA	TRBJ1-2	NA	TRBV4-2	CASSTTGVGSGYTF	TGTGCCAGCAGTACGACCGGGGTCGGGAGTGGCTACACCTTC
NA	TRBJ2-7	NA	TRBV2	CASSEVSRIAYEQYF	TGTGCCAGCAGTGAGGTTAGCAGGATAGCCTACGAGCAGTACTTC
TRBD1	TRBJ2-4	NA	TRBV29-1	CSVEDGDRGRNIQYF	TGCAGCGTTGAAGATGGAGACAGGGGCAGAAACATTCAGTACTTC
NA	TRBJ1-5	NA	TRBV27	CASSLLGTQPQHF	TGTGCCAGCAGTTTACTCGGGACGCAGCCCCAGCATTTT
NA	TRBJ2-1	NA	TRBV4-1	CASSQDGAGRDNEQFF	TGCGCCAGCAGCCAAGATGGGGCGGGGCGAGACAATGAGCAGTTCTTC
NA	TRBJ2-3	NA	TRBV19	CASSFGTHDTQYF	TGTGCCAGTAGTTTCGGGACCCACGATACGCAGTATTTT
NA	TRBJ2-7	NA	TRBV11-3	CASSIRIGYEQYF	TGTGCCAGCAGTATTAGGATCGGCTACGAGCAGTACTTC
NA	TRBJ2-1	once	TRBV6-5	CASARRDNHEQFF	TGTGCCAGCGCTAGGAGGGATAACCATGAGCAGTTCTTC
NA	TRBJ1-4	NA	TRBV2	CASSEASGLNEKLFF	TGTGCCAGCAGTGAGGCGTCGGGGTTAAATGAAAAACTGTTTTTT
NA	TRBJ1-6	NA	TRBV27	CASSTYDSSSASPLHF	TGTGCCAGCAGTACCTACGACAGTTCCTCCGCGTCACCCCTCCACTTT
NA	TRBJ2-5	once	TRBV6-5	CASSYSSQYQETQYF	TGTGCCAGCAGTTACTCCAGCCAGTACCAAGAGACCCAGTACTTC
NA	TRBJ2-7	NA	TRBV5-6	CASSGGREQYF	TGTGCCAGCAGCGGGGGCCGCGAGCAGTACTTC
NA	TRBJ2-3	NA	TRBV7-2	CASSLPQDGFTDTQYF	TGTGCCAGCAGCTTACCACAGGATGGATTCACAGATACGCAGTATTTT
NA	TRBJ2-1	once	TRBV9	CASSFGSSYNEQFF	TGTGCCAGCAGCTTCGGGAGCTCCTACAATGAGCAGTTCTTC
TRBD1	TRBJ1-5	few	TRBV4-2	CASSQGQGANQPQHF	TGTGCCAGCAGCCAAGGACAGGGGGCCAATCAGCCCCAGCATTTT
NA	TRBJ2-7	NA	TRBV5-1	CASSFTGPDYEQYF	TGCGCCAGCAGCTTCACGGGCCCTGACTACGAGCAGTACTTC
NA	TRBJ1-1	NA	TRBV9	CASSGDRYGTEAFF	TGTGCCAGCAGCGGAGACAGGTACGGCACTGAAGCTTTCTTT
NA	TRBJ1-2	NA	TRBV6-6	CASSYGNDYGYTF	TGTGCCAGCAGTTACGGTAACGACTATGGCTACACCTTC
NA	TRBJ2-6	NA	TRBV10-1	CASSYVVRQSRANVLTF	TGCGCCAGCAGTTACGTAGTAAGACAAAGTCGGGCCAACGTCCTGACTTTC
NA	TRBJ2-5	NA	TRBV6-5	CASSYSSGAYQETQYF	TGTGCCAGCAGTTACTCATCAGGGGCCTACCAAGAGACCCAGTACTTC
TRBD2	TRBJ2-2	NA	TRBV7-9	CASSPGLGVNTGELFF	TGTGCCAGCAGCCCCGGACTAGGAGTGAACACCGGGGAGCTGTTTTTT
NA	TRBJ2-7	once	TRBV5-6	CASSLGGGRYEQYF	TGTGCCAGCAGCCTTGGCGGGGGCAGGTACGAGCAGTACTTC
TRBD1	TRBJ1-4	NA	TRBV7-2	CASMGGQGEEKLFF	TGTGCCAGCATGGGAGGGCAGGGGGAGGAAAAACTGTTTTTT
NA	TRBJ2-7	once	TRBV7-6	CASSFGRDNSISEQYF	TGTGCCAGCAGCTTTGGCAGGGACAATTCGATCTCCGAGCAGTACTTC
NA	TRBJ1-3	NA	TRBV7-6	CASSLGSSGNTIYF	TGTGCCAGCAGCTTGGGAAGCTCTGGAAACACCATATATTTT
TRBD1	TRBJ1-5	NA	TRBV7-8	CASSSGTGYSNQPQHF	TGTGCCAGCAGCTCCGGGACAGGTTATAGCAATCAGCCCCAGCATTTT
TRBD2	TRBJ2-1	NA	TRBV18	CASQPGLAGEYNEQFF	TGTGCCAGCCAACCCGGACTAGCGGGAGAATACAATGAGCAGTTCTTC
TRBD2	TRBJ2-2	few	TRBV14	CASSQVIGGLAVATGELFF	TGTGCCAGCAGCCAAGTAATAGGCGGACTAGCGGTCGCTACCGGGGAGCTGTTTTTT
NA	TRBJ1-1	NA	TRBV2	CASSEGAVNTEAFF	TGTGCCAGCAGTGAAGGGGCTGTGAACACTGAAGCTTTCTTT
NA	TRBJ1-1	NA	TRBV15	CATSSPVAGAYTEAFF	TGTGCCACCAGCAGTCCTGTCGCGGGGGCCTATACTGAAGCTTTCTTT
NA	TRBJ1-1	NA	TRBV21-1	CASSNHVGNTEAFF	TGTGCCAGCAGCAACCATGTCGGGAACACTGAAGCTTTCTTT